What follows are 2 T cell receptor beta chains derived from one specimen sequenced in a study of blood T cell repertoires in COVID-19. This table comes from immunoSEQ multiplex PCR, and its TCRdb copy is limited to in-frame clones, with some not included. The sample has 110,000 to 150,000 clones, approximately 90% seen once; the top ten hold less than 3%. Material: peripheral blood. These receptors were collected from a man in his 60s with active or convalescent COVID-19.

The V and J genes are TRBV6-4 and TRBJ2-7, with 7 bases fitting TRBD1. The CDR3 spans 15 residues. Germline CDR1 and CDR2: MRHNA and SNTAGT. The junction had 6 bases not matched to a gene; V was cut back by 2 bases and J by 2 bases. CDR3 region: CASSDGRQGTYEQYF. The DNA of the CDR3 is TGTGCCAGCAGTGACGGTCGACAGGGTACCTACGAGCAGTACTTC.

This rearrangement joins TRBV7-9 to TRBJ1-4; D not certain. V lost 4 bases, J lost 0 bases, and 9 bases lay in between. The germline CDR1 and CDR2 sequences are SEHNR and FQNEAQ (reference sequence). This CDR3 is 15 amino acids long. The CDR3 is CASSSDGPTNEKLFF. CDR3 DNA sequence: TGTGCCAGCAGCTCAGATGGGCCAACTAATGAAAAACTGTTTTTT. Supplemented by reference TRBV7-9 and TRBJ1-4, the full variable domain reads DTGVSQNPRHKITKRGQNVTFRCDPISEHNRLYWYRQTLGQGPEFLTYFQNEAQLEKSRLLSDRFSAERPKGSFSTLEIQRTEQGDSAMYLCASSSDGPTNEKLFFGSGTQLSVL.